The entry that follows covers one T cell receptor beta chain sequence. The repertoire was sequenced with immunoSEQ multiplex PCR; TCRdb's copy has only in-frame clones and lacks some. Of 64,000 or so clones detected, around 90% appear once; the ten largest clones hold around 1.5%. In germline, CDR1 is SGDLS, CDR2 YYNGEE. V lost 0 bases to trimming and J lost 4 bases, with 14 bases between them. The CDR3 extends over 15 amino acids. The data are from a study of blood T cell repertoires in COVID-19. The receptor comes from a human donor in a cohort sampled during active COVID-19. Sequenced: peripheral blood. The chain employs TRBV9 and TRBJ2-7; a weak D match, TRBD2 (6 bases). The chain's CDR3 is CASSVAGTGQYEQYF. The CDR3 DNA sequence: TGTGCCAGCAGCGTAGCCGGGACTGGCCAATACGAGCAGTACTTC.